This TCR beta chain came from a study of T cells after yellow fever vaccination. MiXCR was run by TCRdb on the 5' RACE reads, yielding one entry per CDR3 protein. The top ten clones hold about a sixth of a sample with approximately 510,000 distinct CDR3 sequences, 21% of them seen once. The sequence came from a man between 18 and 29 years old who received the YFV17D yellow fever vaccine. Material: PBMCs, obtained around 3 weeks after the first yellow fever vaccination.

CDR3 region: CASSLMSSGNNEQFF. Here the CDR3 DNA reads TGTGCCAGCAGTTTAATGTCTAGCGGAAACAATGAGCAGTTCTTC. This chain uses TRBV28 with TRBJ2-1; 7 nucleotides align to TRBD2. The CDR3 has 15 amino acids. Trimming removed 2 bases from V and 5 bases from J; junction bases left unmatched: 6. CDR1 and CDR2 from the germline V gene are MDHEN and SYDVKM.